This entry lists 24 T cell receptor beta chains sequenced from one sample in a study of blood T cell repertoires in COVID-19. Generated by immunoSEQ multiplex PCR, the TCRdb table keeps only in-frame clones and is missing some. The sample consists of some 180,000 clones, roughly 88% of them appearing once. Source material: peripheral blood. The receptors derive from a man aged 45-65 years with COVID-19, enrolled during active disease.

CDR3 in DNA: TGTGCCAGCAACCAAATCCAGGGGCCTAATGAAAAACTGTTTTTT. This codes for CASNQIQGPNEKLFF. The chain uses TRBV6-5 and TRBJ1-4; D perhaps matches TRBD1 (6 bases). The length of the CDR3 is 15 residues. Germline CDR1 and CDR2: MNHEY and SVGAGI. V was shortened by 7 bases and J by 3 bases, with 15 bases between the two germline ends.

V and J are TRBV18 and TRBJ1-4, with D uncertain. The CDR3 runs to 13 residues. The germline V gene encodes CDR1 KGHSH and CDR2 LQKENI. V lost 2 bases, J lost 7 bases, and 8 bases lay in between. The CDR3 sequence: CASSPGSGEKLFF. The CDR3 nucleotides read TGTGCCAGCTCACCAGGAAGCGGTGAAAAACTGTTTTTT.

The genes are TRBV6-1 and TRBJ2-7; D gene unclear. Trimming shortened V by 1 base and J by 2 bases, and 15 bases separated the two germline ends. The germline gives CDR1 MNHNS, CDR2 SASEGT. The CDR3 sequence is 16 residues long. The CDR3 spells CASSEGVLVPTYEQYF. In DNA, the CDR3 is TGTGCCAGCAGTGAAGGGGTGCTAGTCCCTACCTACGAGCAGTACTTC.

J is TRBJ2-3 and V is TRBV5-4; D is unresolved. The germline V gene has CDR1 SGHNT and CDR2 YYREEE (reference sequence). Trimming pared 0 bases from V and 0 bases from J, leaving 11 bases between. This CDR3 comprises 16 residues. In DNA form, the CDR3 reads TGTGCCAGCAGCTTGGTCACAGACCCTAGCACAGATACGCAGTATTTT. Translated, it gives CASSLVTDPSTDTQYF.

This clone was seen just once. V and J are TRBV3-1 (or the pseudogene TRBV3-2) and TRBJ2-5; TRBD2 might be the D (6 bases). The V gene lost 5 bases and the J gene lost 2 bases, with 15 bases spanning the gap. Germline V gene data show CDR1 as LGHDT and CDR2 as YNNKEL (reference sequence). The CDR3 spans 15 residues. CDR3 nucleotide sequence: TGTGCCAGCAGCAAAGCTCCGGGAGCACAAGAGACCCAGTACTTC. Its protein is CASSKAPGAQETQYF.

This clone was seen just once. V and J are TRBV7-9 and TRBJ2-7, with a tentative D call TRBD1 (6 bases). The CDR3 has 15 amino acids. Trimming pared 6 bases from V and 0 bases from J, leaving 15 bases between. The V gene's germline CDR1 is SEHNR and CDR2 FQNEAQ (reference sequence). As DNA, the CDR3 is TGTGCCAGCAGGAAGGGGGATGCGCTCTCCTACGAGCAGTACTTC. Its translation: CASRKGDALSYEQYF.

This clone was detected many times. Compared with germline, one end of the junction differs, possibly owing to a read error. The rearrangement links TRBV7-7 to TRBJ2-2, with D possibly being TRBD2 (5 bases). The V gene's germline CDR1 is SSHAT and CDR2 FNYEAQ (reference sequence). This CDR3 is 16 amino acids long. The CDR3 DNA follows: TGTGCTAGCAGCTTAGCGTCCAGGCCGAGCACCGGGGAGCTGTTTTTT. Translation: CASSLASRPSTGELFF.

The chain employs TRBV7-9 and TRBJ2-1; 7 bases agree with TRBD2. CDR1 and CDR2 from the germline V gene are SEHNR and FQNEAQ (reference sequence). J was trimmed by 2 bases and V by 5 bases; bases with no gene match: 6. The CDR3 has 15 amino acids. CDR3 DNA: TGTGCCAGCAGCCTAGGGCTAGCGGCCTACAATGAGCAGTTCTTC. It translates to CASSLGLAAYNEQFF.

CDR3 region: CASTLSTGDYGYTF. The CDR3 DNA follows: TGTGCCAGTACCCTATCGACAGGGGACTATGGCTACACCTTC. The chain employs TRBV19 and TRBJ1-2; 8 bases fit TRBD1. With V trimmed by 7 bases and J by 3 bases, 7 bases remained unmatched. The V gene's germline CDR1 is LNHDA and CDR2 SQIVND (reference sequence). The CDR3 loop spans 14 amino acids.

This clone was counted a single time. The CDR3 here is CASSLGTGASTDTQYF. The CDR3 DNA sequence: TGCGCCAGCAGCTTGGGGACAGGAGCTAGCACAGATACGCAGTATTTT. The rearrangement uses TRBV5-1 and TRBJ2-3, with 7 positions matching TRBD1. Germline CDR1 and CDR2: SGHRS and YFSETQ. The CDR3 has 16 residues. V lost 0 bases to trimming and J lost 0 bases; unmatched junction nucleotides: 4.

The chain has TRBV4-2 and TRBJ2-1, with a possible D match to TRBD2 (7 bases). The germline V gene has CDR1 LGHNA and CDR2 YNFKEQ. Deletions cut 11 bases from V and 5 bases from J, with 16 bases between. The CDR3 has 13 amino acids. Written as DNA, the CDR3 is TGTGCCTGCCGCAGGGAGGGGGACAATGAGCAGTTCTTC. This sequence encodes CACRREGDNEQFF.

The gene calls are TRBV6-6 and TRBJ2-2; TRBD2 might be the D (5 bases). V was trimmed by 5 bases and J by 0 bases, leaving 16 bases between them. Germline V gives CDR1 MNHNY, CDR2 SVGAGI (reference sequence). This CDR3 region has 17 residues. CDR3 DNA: TGTGCCAGCAGTCGCCGGAGGTGGGAAGCGAACACCGGGGAGCTGTTTTTT. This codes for CASSRRRWEANTGELFF.

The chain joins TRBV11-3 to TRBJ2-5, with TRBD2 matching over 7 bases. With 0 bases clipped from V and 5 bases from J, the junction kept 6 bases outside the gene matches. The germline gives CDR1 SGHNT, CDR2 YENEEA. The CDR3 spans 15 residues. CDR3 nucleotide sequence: TGTGCCAGCAGCTTAGACAGCGGGATGTCGGAGACCCAGTACTTC. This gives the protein CASSLDSGMSETQYF.

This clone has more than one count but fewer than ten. CDR3 sequence: CASSWTGGGLKVAFF. For the CDR3, the DNA is TGTGCCAGCAGTTGGACAGGGGGCGGTTTAAAGGTAGCTTTCTTT. The chain couples TRBV28 to TRBJ1-1, with 11 bases lining up with TRBD1. Germline CDR1 MDHEN, CDR2 SYDVKM. The CDR3 contains 15 residues. V lost 4 bases and J lost 10; bases outside the gene matches: 11.

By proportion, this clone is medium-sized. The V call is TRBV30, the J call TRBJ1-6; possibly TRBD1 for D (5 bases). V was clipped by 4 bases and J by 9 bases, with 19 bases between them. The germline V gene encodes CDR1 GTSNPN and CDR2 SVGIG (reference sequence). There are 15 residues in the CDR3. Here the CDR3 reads CAWTPSGVESSPLHF. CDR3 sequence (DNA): TGTGCCTGGACTCCCTCGGGGGTAGAGAGTTCACCCCTCCACTTT.

CDR3 DNA: TGTGTCAGAAGCCCCAACCACCCCTACAGGGCCAAAAACATTCAGTACTTC. It specifies CVRSPNHPYRAKNIQYF. The rearrangement links TRBV7-5 to TRBJ2-4; the listed D gene, TRBD1, was not tested against the DNA. TRBV7-5 is classified as a pseudogene. This CDR3 has 17 amino acids.

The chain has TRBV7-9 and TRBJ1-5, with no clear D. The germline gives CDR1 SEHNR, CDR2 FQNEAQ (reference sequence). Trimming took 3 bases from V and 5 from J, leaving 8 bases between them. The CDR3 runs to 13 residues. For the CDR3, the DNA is TGTGCCAGCAGCTTGGAGGGATATCAGCCCCAGCATTTT. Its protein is CASSLEGYQPQHF.

The DNA of the CDR3 is TGTGCCTGGGGGGAGCAGAGCTCCTATAATTCACCCCTCCACTTT. Translated, it gives CAWGEQSSYNSPLHF. The chain links TRBV30 to TRBJ1-6; D gene uncertain. This CDR3 is 15 amino acids long. With 5 bases removed from V and 0 bases from J, the gap between germline ends came to 11 bases. CDR1 and CDR2 from the germline V gene are GTSNPN and SVGIG (reference sequence).

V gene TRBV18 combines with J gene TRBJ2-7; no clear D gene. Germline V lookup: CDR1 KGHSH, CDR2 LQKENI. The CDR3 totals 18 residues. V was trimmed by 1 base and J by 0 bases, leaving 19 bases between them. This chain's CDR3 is CASSPLRQAAGTSYEQYF. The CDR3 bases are TGTGCCAGCTCACCACTTAGGCAAGCCGCAGGAACCTCCTACGAGCAGTACTTC.

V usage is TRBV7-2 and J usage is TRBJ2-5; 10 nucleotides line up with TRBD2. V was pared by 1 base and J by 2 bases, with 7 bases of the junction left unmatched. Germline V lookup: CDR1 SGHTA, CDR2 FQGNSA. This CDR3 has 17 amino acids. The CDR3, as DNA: TGTGCCAGCAGCTTAGGACCTAGCGGGAGTGGACAAGAGACCCAGTACTTC. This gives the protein CASSLGPSGSGQETQYF.

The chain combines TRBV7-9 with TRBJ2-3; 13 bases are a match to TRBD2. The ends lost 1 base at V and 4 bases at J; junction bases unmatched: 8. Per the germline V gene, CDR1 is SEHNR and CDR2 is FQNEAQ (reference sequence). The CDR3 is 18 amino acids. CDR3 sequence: CASSLGTSGSSLADTQYF. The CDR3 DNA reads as TGTGCCAGCAGCTTAGGGACTAGCGGGAGCAGTTTGGCAGATACGCAGTATTTT.

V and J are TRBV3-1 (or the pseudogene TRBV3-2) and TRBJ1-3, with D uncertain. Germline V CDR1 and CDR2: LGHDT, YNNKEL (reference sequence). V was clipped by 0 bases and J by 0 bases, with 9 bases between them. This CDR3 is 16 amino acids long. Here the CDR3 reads CASSQESGRSGNTIYF. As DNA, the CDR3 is TGTGCCAGCAGCCAAGAATCCGGTCGCTCTGGAAACACCATATATTTT.

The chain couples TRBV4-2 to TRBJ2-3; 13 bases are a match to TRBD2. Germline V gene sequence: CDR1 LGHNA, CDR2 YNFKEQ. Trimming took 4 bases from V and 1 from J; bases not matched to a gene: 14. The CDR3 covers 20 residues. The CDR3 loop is CASSRALLAGGPGGTDTQYF. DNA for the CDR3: TGTGCCAGCAGCCGTGCCTTACTAGCGGGGGGGCCCGGTGGCACAGATACGCAGTATTTT.

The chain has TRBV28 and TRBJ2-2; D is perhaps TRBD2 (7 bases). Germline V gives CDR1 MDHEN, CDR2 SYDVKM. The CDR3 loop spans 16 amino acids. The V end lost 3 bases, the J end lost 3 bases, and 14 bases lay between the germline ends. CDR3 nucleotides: TGTGCCAGCAGTTTCGCGGGGGCAGGGGACACCGGGGAGCTGTTTTTT. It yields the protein CASSFAGAGDTGELFF.